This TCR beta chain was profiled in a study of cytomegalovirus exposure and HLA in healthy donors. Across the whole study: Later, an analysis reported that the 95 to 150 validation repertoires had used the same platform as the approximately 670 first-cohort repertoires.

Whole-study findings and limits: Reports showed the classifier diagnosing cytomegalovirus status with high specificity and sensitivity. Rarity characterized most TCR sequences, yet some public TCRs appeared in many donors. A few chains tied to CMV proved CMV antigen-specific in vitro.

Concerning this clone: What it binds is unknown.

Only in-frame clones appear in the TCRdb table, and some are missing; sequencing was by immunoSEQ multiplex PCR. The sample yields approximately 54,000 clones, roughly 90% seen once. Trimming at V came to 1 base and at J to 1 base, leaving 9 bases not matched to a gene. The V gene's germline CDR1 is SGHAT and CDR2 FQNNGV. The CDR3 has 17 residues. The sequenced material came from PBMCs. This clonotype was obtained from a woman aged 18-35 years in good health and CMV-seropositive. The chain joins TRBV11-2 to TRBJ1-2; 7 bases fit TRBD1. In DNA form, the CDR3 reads TGTGCCAGCAGCTTAGGCCTCCTTGGACAGGATAACTATGGCTACACCTTC. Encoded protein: CASSLGLLGQDNYGYTF.